This entry lists 28 T cell receptor beta chains sequenced from one sample in a study of T cell responses to AZD1222 COVID-19 vaccine (dated by TCRdb to about 2021). According to the study, the label for this sample's time point signals: about 28 days (+/-7) after the second vaccine dose. Receptors were amplified or captured by the immunoSEQ multiplex PCR assay. TCRdb retrieved this table from immuneACCESS and kept in-frame rearrangements only. Not all clones are present; in checked studies, unresolved V genes account for under half, and no reason is known for the remainder. The sample contains some 130,000 clones, approximately 92% of them found a single time. The ten biggest clones cover around 1.1% of the sample. The material sequenced was peripheral blood, taken 28 days after the second AZD1222 dose. The source is an adult who received the AZD1222 COVID-19 vaccine.

The chain has TRBV5-1 and TRBJ2-1; a weak D match, TRBD2 (5 bases). Trimming left V 4 bases short and J 7 bases short, with 12 bases between. The CDR3 is made up of 13 amino acids. Germline-derived CDR1 and CDR2 are SGHRS and YFSETQ. This CDR3 reads CASSRDRGNEQFF. The CDR3 DNA sequence: TGCGCCAGCAGCCGTGACCGAGGGAATGAGCAGTTCTTC.

V and J are TRBV29-1 and TRBJ2-1; no reliable D call. CDR1 is SQVTM and CDR2 is ANQGSEA in the germline V gene. This CDR3 spans 15 amino acids. V lost 3 bases and J lost 2, with 14 bases in between. The CDR3 is CSVDVGLGTYNEQFF. The DNA of the CDR3 is TGCAGCGTTGACGTTGGGCTAGGCACCTACAATGAGCAGTTCTTC.

The genes are TRBV27 and TRBJ1-5; 7 bases align to TRBD1. Germline CDR1 and CDR2: MNHEY and SMNVEV (reference sequence). This CDR3 spans 16 amino acids. J was trimmed by 2 bases and V by 4 bases; bases with no gene match: 8. CDR3 amino acids: CASSSVGTAGNQPQHF. For the CDR3, the DNA is TGTGCCAGCAGTTCCGTCGGGACAGCTGGCAATCAGCCCCAGCATTTT.

The chain links TRBV24-1 to TRBJ2-1; possibly TRBD2 for D (7 bases). Per germline, CDR1 KGHDR and CDR2 SFDVKD. V dropped 5 bases and J dropped 6 bases, with 16 bases sitting between them. CDR3 length equals 15 residues. The CDR3 protein is CATSGTGGTSNEQFF. The CDR3 DNA reads TGTGCCACCAGTGGGACCGGGGGGACATCCAATGAGCAGTTCTTC.

This rearrangement joins TRBV7-9 to TRBJ1-4, with D hard to call. V shed 3 bases and J shed 5 bases, with 4 bases lying between them. Germline CDR1 and CDR2: SEHNR and FQNEAQ (reference sequence). The CDR3 has 12 residues. CDR3 sequence: CASSFRNEKLFF. DNA for the CDR3: TGTGCCAGCAGCTTCAGGAATGAAAAACTGTTTTTT.

V gene TRBV14 combines with J gene TRBJ2-3, with D perhaps TRBD2 (6 bases). The germline V and J ends were trimmed by 6 bases and 2 bases, with 12 bases remaining between them. CDR3 size: 14 residues. Germline lookup yields CDR1 SGHDN and CDR2 FVKESK. CDR3 DNA: TGTGCCAGCAGTCGGACTACCACCACAGATACGCAGTATTTT. Translating gives CASSRTTTTDTQYF.

The chain is built from TRBV7-2 and TRBJ1-1; 10 bases align to TRBD1. Per the germline V gene, CDR1 is SGHTA and CDR2 is FQGNSA. The CDR3 has 16 residues. Trimming at V came to 6 bases and at J to 2 bases, leaving 9 bases not matched to a gene. The CDR3, as DNA: TGTGCCAGCAGACGAATGGGACAGGGGAAAAACACTGAAGCTTTCTTT. Protein sequence: CASRRMGQGKNTEAFF.

The CDR3 DNA reads as TGTGCCAGCAGCTTCGGGACAGGGTATGGCGAAAAACTGTTTTTT. Protein: CASSFGTGYGEKLFF. This chain joins TRBV7-9 and TRBJ1-4, with 9 bases aligning to TRBD1. V was pared by 3 bases and J by 8 bases, with 7 bases of the junction left unmatched. This CDR3 has 15 amino acids. Germline V lookup: CDR1 SEHNR, CDR2 FQNEAQ (reference sequence).

The chain links TRBV6-2 or TRBV6-3 to TRBJ2-2; no clear D gene. This CDR3 is 18 amino acids long. The V end lost 2 bases, the J end lost 0 bases, and 16 bases lay between the germline ends. Germline loops: CDR1 MNHEY, CDR2 SVGEGT. CDR3 loop: CASSYPRGLKANTGELFF. In DNA, the CDR3 is TGTGCCAGCAGTTACCCGCGTGGATTGAAAGCGAACACCGGGGAGCTGTTTTTT.

V usage is TRBV10-3 and J usage is TRBJ1-1; the D is unclear. Trimming cost V 8 bases and J 1 base, with 5 bases left between them. The CDR3 runs to 11 residues. Germline CDR1 reads ENHRY; CDR2 reads SYGVKD. The CDR3 is CAISQNTEAFF. In DNA form, the CDR3 reads TGTGCCATCTCACAGAACACTGAAGCTTTCTTT.

The genes are TRBV28 and TRBJ1-4; tentative D call: TRBD1 (6 bases). Germline loops: CDR1 MDHEN, CDR2 SYDVKM. V dropped 3 bases and J dropped 8 bases, with 13 bases sitting between them. The CDR3 spans 14 residues. CDR3: CASSLGGVGEKLFF. The CDR3 DNA follows: TGTGCCAGCAGTTTGGGGGGCGTTGGGGAAAAACTGTTTTTT.

The rearrangement joins TRBV21-1 to TRBJ1-6. TRBV21-1 is classified as a pseudogene. CDR3 length: 13 amino acids. CDR3 DNA: TGTGCCAGCGAGTTAAGTCGGAATTCACCCCTCCACTTT. Translated: CASELSRNSPLHF.

The genes are TRBV18 and TRBJ2-6, with 8 positions matching TRBD1. The ends lost 3 bases at V and 2 bases at J; junction bases unmatched: 6. Per germline, CDR1 KGHSH and CDR2 LQKENI. The CDR3 loop spans 17 amino acids. CDR3 coding DNA: TGTGCCAGCTCACCTGAACAGGGGGTGGCTGGGGCCAACGTCCTGACTTTC. Its protein is CASSPEQGVAGANVLTF.

The chain is built from TRBV5-8 and TRBJ2-1; D is undetermined. The CDR3 totals 15 residues. In germline, CDR1 is SGHTS, CDR2 YDEGEE. The V end lost 4 bases, the J end lost 0 bases, and 11 bases lay between the germline ends. The CDR3 nucleotides are TGTGCCAGCAGCCGCCCGGTTGGCTCCTACAATGAGCAGTTCTTC. It translates to CASSRPVGSYNEQFF.

This chain joins TRBV7-2 and TRBJ2-2, with a possible D match to TRBD2 (5 bases). The CDR3 covers 14 residues. The V end lost 8 bases, the J end lost 5 bases, and 15 bases lay between the germline ends. Germline V gene sequence: CDR1 SGHTA, CDR2 FQGNSA. CDR3 amino acids: CASSRTGGTGELFF. For the CDR3, the DNA is TGTGCCAGCTCCAGGACTGGTGGAACCGGGGAGCTGTTTTTT.

This chain's CDR3 is CASSPPGSGGANEQYF. CDR3 in DNA: TGTGCCAGCTCACCACCTGGAAGCGGGGGGGCCAACGAGCAGTACTTC. This rearrangement joins TRBV18 to TRBJ2-7, with 10 bases matching TRBD2. Germline loops: CDR1 KGHSH, CDR2 LQKENI. V shed 0 bases and J 5 bases; nucleotides not matched to a gene: 7. The CDR3 length is 16 residues. The full variable domain, in which reference TRBV18 and TRBJ2-7 provide the parts outside the CDR3, is NAGVMQNPRHLVRRRGQEARLRCSPMKGHSHVYWYRQLPEEGLKFMVYLQKENIIDESGMPKERFSAEFPKEGPSILRIQQVVRGDSAAYFCASSPPGSGGANEQYFGPGTRLTVT.

The genes are TRBV11-1 and TRBJ2-3; TRBD2 might be the D (6 bases). Germline V gene lookup returns CDR1 SGHAT and CDR2 FQDESV (reference sequence). The V gene lost 5 bases and the J gene lost 4 bases, with 16 bases spanning the gap. There are 15 residues in the CDR3. This CDR3 is CASSLGRGLADTQYF. CDR3 DNA: TGTGCCAGCAGCCTGGGGCGGGGCCTGGCAGATACGCAGTATTTT.

This chain links TRBV24-1 with TRBJ2-5, with 11 bases matching TRBD1. After removal of 4 bases from V and 5 bases from J, the junction contained 8 bases not matched to a gene. The CDR3 has 16 residues. Germline assignment: CDR1 KGHDR and CDR2 SFDVKD. CDR3 coding DNA: TGTGCCACCAGTGAAGGGGACAGGGGGAGATCGGAGACCCAGTACTTC. Amino acid sequence: CATSEGDRGRSETQYF.

V gene TRBV6-1 combines with J gene TRBJ2-6, with 10 nucleotides matching TRBD1. The CDR3 loop spans 17 amino acids. Germline V gene sequence: CDR1 MNHNS, CDR2 SASEGT. The V segment lost 3 bases and the J segment 1 base; nucleotides outside the gene matches: 3. DNA of the CDR3: TGTGCCAGCAGTGATCCGGGACAGGGGTCTGGGGCCAACGTCCTGACTTTC. As protein: CASSDPGQGSGANVLTF.

V is TRBV5-1 and J is TRBJ2-2; no reliable D call. CDR1 is SGHRS and CDR2 is YFSETQ in the germline V gene. The CDR3 contains 15 residues. V gave up 0 bases and J gave up 4 bases, with 10 bases separating them. CDR3: CASSLEQTGTGELFF. The DNA of the CDR3 is TGCGCCAGCAGCTTGGAACAGACGGGCACCGGGGAGCTGTTTTTT.

V is TRBV9 and J is TRBJ1-3; possible D gene TRBD1, 6 bases. The CDR3 totals 16 residues. Looked up from germline, CDR1 is SGDLS and CDR2 is YYNGEE. Trimming removed 1 base from V and 2 bases from J, with 13 bases in between. The CDR3 DNA sequence: TGTGCCAGCAGCGTAAGCCCCGAGGGGGCTGGAAACACCATATATTTT. It yields the protein CASSVSPEGAGNTIYF.

CDR3: CASSSPDRQGLTNSPLHF. Written as DNA, the CDR3 is TGTGCCAGCAGCTCCCCCGACCGACAGGGACTAACTAATTCACCCCTCCACTTT. The rearrangement joins TRBV7-7 to TRBJ1-6, with TRBD1 matching 7 bases. Germline CDR1 and CDR2: SSHAT and FNYEAQ (reference sequence). This CDR3 comprises 18 residues. With V trimmed by 4 bases and J by 6 bases, 15 bases remained unmatched. Full variable domain (missing parts from reference TRBV7-7 and TRBJ1-6): GAGVSQSPRYKVTKRGQDVTLRCDPISSHATLYWYQQALGQGPEFLTYFNYEAQPDKSGLPSDRFSAERPEGSISTLTIQRTEQRDSAMYRCASSSPDRQGLTNSPLHFGNGTRLTVT.

Written as DNA, the CDR3 is TGTGCCAGTAGTATCTTAGGGATTCAGAGCTCTGGGGCCAACGTCCTGACTTTC. Translation gives CASSILGIQSSGANVLTF. The rearrangement links TRBV19 to TRBJ2-6; D unclear. This CDR3 has 18 amino acids. Germline V gene sequence: CDR1 LNHDA, CDR2 SQIVND (reference sequence). Trimming pared 3 bases from V and 0 bases from J, leaving 15 bases between. Supplemented by reference TRBV19 and TRBJ2-6, the full variable domain reads DGGITQSPKYLFRKEGQNVTLSCEQNLNHDAMYWYRQDPGQGLRLIYYSQIVNDFQKGDIAEGYSVSREKKESFPLTVTSAQKNPTAFYLCASSILGIQSSGANVLTFGAGSRLTVL.

The chain carries TRBV6-1 and TRBJ2-7, with D perhaps TRBD2 (5 bases). Germline loops: CDR1 MNHNS, CDR2 SASEGT. CDR3 length: 15 amino acids. V lost 0 bases to trimming and J lost 1 base, with 10 bases between them. CDR3 in amino acids: CASSEAFGSSYEQYF. In nucleotides, the CDR3 is TGTGCCAGCAGTGAAGCCTTTGGGAGTTCCTACGAGCAGTACTTC.

J is TRBJ2-7 and V is TRBV28, with 8 bases identical to TRBD1. Germline CDR1 reads MDHEN; CDR2 reads SYDVKM. V shed 8 bases and J 5 bases; nucleotides not matched to a gene: 5. The CDR3 covers 12 residues. For the CDR3, the DNA is TGTGCCAGCGCGACAGGGGTCCACGAGCAGTACTTC. This sequence encodes CASATGVHEQYF.

This chain uses TRBV7-2 with TRBJ2-7; weak D call: TRBD1 (5 bases). V lost 5 bases and J lost 6, with 11 bases in between. Germline-derived CDR1 and CDR2 are SGHTA and FQGNSA. This CDR3 is 12 amino acids long. The chain's CDR3 is CASSKGAAEQYF. The CDR3 DNA is TGTGCCAGCAGCAAAGGGGCGGCCGAGCAGTACTTC.

In this sample, this clone turned up once. V gene TRBV7-2 combines with J gene TRBJ1-3, with TRBD1 as a possible D gene (5 bases). In germline, CDR1 is SGHTA, CDR2 FQGNSA. This CDR3 has 14 amino acids. Trimming shortened V by 1 base and J by 11 bases, and 15 bases separated the two germline ends. The CDR3 is CASSLGGPGLSIYF. The DNA for the CDR3 is TGTGCCAGCAGCTTAGGGGGACCGGGTCTCTCCATATATTTT. Combining the CDR3 with reference TRBV7-2 and TRBJ1-3 gives the whole variable domain GAGVSQSPSNKVTEKGKDVELRCDPISGHTALYWYRQSLGQGLEFLIYFQGNSAPDKSGLPSDRFSAERTGGSVSTLTIQRTQQEDSAVYLCASSLGGPGLSIYFGEGSWLTVV.

In DNA, the CDR3 is TGTGCCAGCAGCCCGCACCGGGACCCCAATACCCCACCCCTCCACTTT. Translation: CASSPHRDPNTPPLHF. This sequence joins TRBV3-1 (or the pseudogene TRBV3-2) and TRBJ1-6, with D tentatively TRBD1 (5 bases). V was trimmed by 4 bases and J by 11 bases, leaving 21 bases between them. Germline CDR1 reads LGHDT; CDR2 reads YNNKEL (reference sequence). The CDR3 runs to 16 residues.